Shown below are 14 T cell receptor beta chains from a single sample sequenced in a study of T cell responses to AZD1222 COVID-19 vaccine. Sequencing was performed with immunoSEQ multiplex PCR; in TCRdb, only in-frame clones are kept and a portion is missing. The profile shows approximately 190,000 clones, over 85% of them singletons. Sequencing was performed on peripheral blood, taken 28 days after the second dose of the MenACWY control vaccine. The receptor source for this set is an adult who received the MenACWY meningococcal vaccine as a control.

The gene calls are TRBV19 and TRBJ1-1; possibly TRBD1 for D (5 bases). Germline CDR1 and CDR2: LNHDA and SQIVND (reference sequence). The CDR3 is 14 amino acids. Deletions cut 8 bases from V and 4 bases from J, with 17 bases between. CDR3 DNA sequence: TGTGCCAGTGGAACCGGGACCCTCCGCACTGAAGCTTTCTTT. Its protein is CASGTGTLRTEAFF.

V is TRBV18 and J is TRBJ2-3; 11 bases are a match to TRBD1. Germline CDR1 and CDR2: KGHSH and LQKENI. J lost 5 bases, V lost 3 bases, and 4 bases had no gene match. This CDR3 is built from 15 residues. The CDR3 here is CASSPGQGVIDTQYF. CDR3 coding DNA: TGTGCCAGCTCACCGGGACAGGGGGTAATAGATACGCAGTATTTT.

This chain joins TRBV18 and TRBJ2-5; 10 nucleotides line up with TRBD1. V was clipped by 1 base and J by 5 bases; unmatched bases: 4. Germline values: CDR1 KGHSH, CDR2 LQKENI. CDR3 length: 15 residues. CDR3 region: CASSPRQGAAETQYF. CDR3 nucleotide sequence: TGTGCCAGCTCACCACGACAGGGGGCGGCGGAGACCCAGTACTTC.

The chain recombines TRBV19 with TRBJ2-3; a weak D match, TRBD2 (5 bases). V dropped 4 bases and J dropped 3 bases, with 17 bases sitting between them. There are 16 residues in the CDR3. From germline, CDR1 is LNHDA and CDR2 SQIVND (reference sequence). CDR3 in DNA: TGTGCCAGTAGTAATTTATTAGGGAGAAGAACAGATACGCAGTATTTT. It yields the protein CASSNLLGRRTDTQYF.

J is TRBJ1-4 and V is TRBV6-5; a possible D gene is TRBD1 (5 bases). V was clipped by 6 bases and J by 8 bases, with 19 bases between them. This CDR3 contains 15 residues. Germline CDR1 MNHEY, CDR2 SVGAGI. The CDR3 region is CASSRARRGNEKLFF. Written as DNA, the CDR3 is TGTGCCAGCAGCCGCGCTCGACGGGGGAACGAAAAACTGTTTTTT.

V is TRBV15 and J is TRBJ2-2; the D call may be TRBD1 or TRBD2 (6 bases each). The CDR3 extends over 16 amino acids. Germline loops: CDR1 LNHNV, CDR2 YYDKDF (reference sequence). V lost 4 bases and J 3 bases, leaving 15 bases between the germline ends. The CDR3 loop is CATSTQNRGDTGELFF. The CDR3 DNA reads as TGTGCCACCAGCACTCAAAATAGGGGGGACACCGGGGAGCTGTTTTTT.

The V gene is TRBV5-1, the J gene TRBJ2-7, with TRBD1 identical over 11 bases. CDR1 SGHRS and CDR2 YFSETQ come from the germline V gene. The CDR3 runs 14 residues. The V and J ends lost 2 bases and 5 bases, in that order; junction bases with no gene match: 3. CDR3 amino acids: CASSFGQGADEQYF. The CDR3 coding sequence is TGCGCCAGCAGCTTCGGACAGGGGGCGGACGAGCAGTACTTC.

V is TRBV19 and J is TRBJ2-1; D call uncertain. V lost 3 bases and J 0 bases, leaving 15 bases between the germline ends. CDR1 LNHDA and CDR2 SQIVND come from the germline V gene (reference sequence). The CDR3 length is 17 residues. The CDR3 coding sequence is TGTGCCAGTAGTATTGGTATCCTTCGGAGCTCCTACAATGAGCAGTTCTTC. It translates to CASSIGILRSSYNEQFF.

The CDR3 DNA is TGTGCCAGCAGCGTAGCTACGCCGGGACAGGGTAACAACGAGCAGTACTTC. Translation gives CASSVATPGQGNNEQYF. The chain carries TRBV9 and TRBJ2-7, with 9 bases fitting TRBD1. Per the germline V gene, CDR1 is SGDLS and CDR2 is YYNGEE. The CDR3 loop spans 17 amino acids. Trimming at V came to 0 bases and at J to 5 bases, leaving 12 bases not matched to a gene.

This chain uses TRBV28 with TRBJ1-2, with 7 bases fitting TRBD1. CDR3 length equals 13 residues. Looked up from germline, CDR1 is MDHEN and CDR2 is SYDVKM. The ends lost 5 bases at V and 4 bases at J; junction bases unmatched: 4. The CDR3 here is CASSNGQVYGYTF. The DNA of the CDR3 is TGTGCCAGCAGTAATGGACAGGTCTATGGCTACACCTTC.

The sample holds one count of this clone. The chain combines TRBV6-4 with TRBJ1-6; D ambiguous. Germline loops: CDR1 MRHNA, CDR2 SNTAGT. This CDR3 has 14 amino acids. The V gene lost 6 bases and the J gene lost 8 bases, with 14 bases spanning the gap. The CDR3 region has the DNA TGTGCCAGCAGCTCAGAGGCAGGTTATTCACCCCTCCACTTT. Translating it yields CASSSEAGYSPLHF.

The V and J genes are TRBV7-3 and TRBJ1-1, with D maybe TRBD1 (6 bases). Trimming stripped 5 bases from V and 3 bases from J, with 10 bases between. Germline assignment: CDR1 SGHTA and CDR2 FQGTGA. The CDR3 extends over 13 amino acids. CDR3 amino acids: CASSPRGHTEAFF. The DNA of the CDR3 is TGTGCCAGCAGCCCCCGGGGGCACACTGAAGCTTTCTTT.

The genes are TRBV11-3 and TRBJ1-2; 8 bases are shared with TRBD1. CDR1 and CDR2 from the germline V gene are SGHNT and YENEEA. The CDR3 is made up of 14 amino acids. The CDR3 loop reads CAAGQATSDYGYTF. In nucleotides, the CDR3 is TGTGCTGCGGGACAGGCCACCTCGGACTATGGCTACACCTTC.

The chain links TRBV9 to TRBJ1-1; D unclear. The CDR3 consists of 14 residues. Looked up from germline, CDR1 is SGDLS and CDR2 is YYNGEE. Trimming removed 0 bases from V and 3 bases from J, with 9 bases in between. In nucleotides, the CDR3 is TGTGCCAGCAGCGTAGAAGTCGCCTACACTGAAGCTTTCTTT. Protein: CASSVEVAYTEAFF.